The present entry profiles one TCR beta chain with its context. Its antigen is still unknown. The data originate from a study of T cells in Graves' hyperthyroidism and ophthalmopathy. Study-wide results and limits: Blood also showed most of the thyroid clonotypes that were expanded above 0.001.

Uncontrolled infection, other autoimmune disease, pregnancy or lactation excluded patients. A sample of blood taken at first hyperthyroidism diagnosis preceded any ophthalmopathy symptoms. The authors obtained PBMCs from 10 ml of fresh peripheral blood. RNA transcripts gave rise to amplified TCR beta CDR3 regions. The HTBI set primed first-round TCR CDR3 RT-PCR. TCRdb independently ran MiXCR on the multiplex PCR reads; one entry per CDR3 protein. Among 270,000 or so distinct CDR3 sequences listed, about 25% were seen once. CDR1 is SGDLS, CDR2 YYNGEE, per germline. V dropped 4 bases and J dropped 6; count of bases not matched to a gene: 10. This CDR3 contains 14 residues.

The specimen was blood. The receptor comes from a man aged 35-49 years with Graves' hyperthyroidism that later progressed to Graves' ophthalmopathy. The chain has TRBV9 and TRBJ2-7, with 7 bases identical to TRBD1. The CDR3 protein is CASSPRGRGSEQYF. The CDR3 DNA reads TGTGCCAGCAGCCCCCGGGGCAGGGGGAGCGAGCAGTACTTC.